The 8 T cell receptor beta chains reported below all come from one sample, sequenced in a study of T-cell memory formation after mild COVID-19. TCRdb reprocessed the 5' RACE reads via MiXCR and lists one record per CDR3 protein. In the table there are about 200,000 distinct CDR3 sequences, 15% to 20% of which are singletons. The material sequenced was PBMCs or a T cell subset sorted from them (not recorded which). The source of these receptors is an adult woman who had mild COVID-19 (a few samples of this study predate the infection). Cell type and time point are not known.

The chain links TRBV6-6 to TRBJ1-5; D uncertain. Trimming left V 2 bases short and J 1 base short, with 6 bases between. Germline CDR1 MNHNY, CDR2 SVGAGI (reference sequence). The CDR3 extends over 14 amino acids. The CDR3: CASSYPDSNQPQHF. The DNA of the CDR3 is TGTGCCAGCAGTTACCCGGACAGCAATCAGCCCCAGCATTTT.

The chain has TRBV2 and TRBJ2-7; D assignment may be TRBD1 or TRBD2 (6 bases each). The germline V gene has CDR1 SNHLY and CDR2 FYNNEI. V was shortened by 8 bases and J by 0 bases, with 14 bases between the two germline ends. The CDR3 contains 14 residues. CDR3 DNA: TGTGCCAGCGTTGACGGGGGCCTCTCCTACGAGCAGTACTTC. Protein: CASVDGGLSYEQYF.

The V gene is TRBV7-2, the J gene TRBJ2-5; a weak D match, TRBD2 (6 bases). V was shortened by 0 bases and J by 3 bases, with 14 bases between the two germline ends. Germline values: CDR1 SGHTA, CDR2 FQGNSA. This CDR3 contains 16 residues. For the CDR3, the DNA is TGTGCCAGCAGCTTAGCGCCTGGCGGGGTGAAAGAGACCCAGTACTTC. This sequence encodes CASSLAPGGVKETQYF.

The gene calls are TRBV7-2 and TRBJ1-2; D uncertain. This CDR3 region has 15 residues. The V end was cut by 5 bases, the J end by 0 bases, with 13 bases between. Germline V gene lookup returns CDR1 SGHTA and CDR2 FQGNSA. CDR3 sequence: CASSVGEATNYGYTF. The CDR3 DNA is TGTGCCAGCAGCGTCGGGGAGGCAACTAACTATGGCTACACCTTC. The full variable domain, with the rest looked up from reference TRBV7-2 and TRBJ1-2, is GAGVSQSPSNKVTEKGKDVELRCDPISGHTALYWYRQSLGQGLEFLIYFQGNSAPDKSGLPSDRFSAERTGGSVSTLTIQRTQQEDSAVYLCASSVGEATNYGYTFGSGTRLTVV.

The chain combines TRBV7-2 with TRBJ2-5; 9 bases fit TRBD1. The germline gives CDR1 SGHTA, CDR2 FQGNSA. The CDR3 is 15 amino acids. With 4 bases clipped from V and 5 bases from J, the junction kept 8 bases outside the gene matches. The CDR3 bases are TGTGCCAGCAGCTCGACAGGGGGTTACGGGGAGACCCAGTACTTC. Translation gives CASSSTGGYGETQYF.

V usage is TRBV7-3 and J usage is TRBJ2-2; D is uncertain. The germline CDR1 and CDR2 sequences are SGHTA and FQGTGA. This CDR3 region has 12 residues. V was trimmed by 6 bases and J by 6 bases, leaving 8 bases between them. CDR3 sequence: CASRGNSGELFF. Written as DNA, the CDR3 is TGTGCCAGCAGGGGAAACTCCGGGGAGCTGTTTTTT.

The V call is TRBV5-5, the J call TRBJ2-7; 10 bases map to TRBD1. Germline CDR1 SGHKS, CDR2 YYEKEE (reference sequence). Unmatched junction bases numbered 7, after V lost 4 bases and J lost 3 bases. The CDR3 loop spans 15 amino acids. Here the CDR3 reads CASSLGQGFFYEQYF. The CDR3 DNA follows: TGTGCCAGCAGCCTGGGACAGGGGTTTTTCTACGAGCAGTACTTC.

The rearrangement links TRBV20-1 to TRBJ2-1; D not certain. The V end was cut by 0 bases, the J end by 5 bases, with 8 bases between. Looked up from germline, CDR1 is DFQATT and CDR2 is SNEGSKA (reference sequence). This CDR3 contains 13 residues. The CDR3 is CSARDGRNNEQFF. The CDR3 DNA reads as TGCAGTGCTAGAGATGGGCGCAACAATGAGCAGTTCTTC.